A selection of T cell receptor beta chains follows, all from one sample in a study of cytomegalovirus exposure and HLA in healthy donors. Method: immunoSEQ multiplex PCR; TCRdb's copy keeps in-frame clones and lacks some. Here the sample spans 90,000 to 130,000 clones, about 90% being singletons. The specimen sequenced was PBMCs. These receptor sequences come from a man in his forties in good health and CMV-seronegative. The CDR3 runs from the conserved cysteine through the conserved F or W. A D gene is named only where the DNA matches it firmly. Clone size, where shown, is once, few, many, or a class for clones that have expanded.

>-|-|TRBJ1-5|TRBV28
TGTGCCAGCACTCGGGCAGGGGACAATCAGCCCCAGCATTTT
CASTRAGDNQPQHF
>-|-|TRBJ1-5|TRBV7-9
TGTGCCAGCAGCTTAAGTGAGAGGGCTCAGCCCCAGCATTTT
CASSLSERAQPQHF
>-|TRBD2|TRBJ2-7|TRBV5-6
TGTGCCAGCAGGCGTCGACTAGCGGGGGCTGCTAGCGAGCAGTACTTC
CASRRRLAGAASEQYF
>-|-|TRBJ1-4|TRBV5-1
TGCGCCAGCAGCTTGGCGGGTTCTAATGAAAAACTGTTTTTT
CASSLAGSNEKLFF
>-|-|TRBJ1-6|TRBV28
TGTGCCAGCAAAAACAGCGGGGGATCATCACCCCTCCACTTT
CASKNSGGSSPLHF
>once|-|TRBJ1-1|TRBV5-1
TGCGCCACCACAACAGACCCTCAGAACACTGAAGCTTTCTTT
CATTTDPQNTEAFF
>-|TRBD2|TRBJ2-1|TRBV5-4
TGTGCCAGCAGCTTGGGGAGGCGGGGGGCGCTTAATGAGCAGTTCTTC
CASSLGRRGALNEQFF
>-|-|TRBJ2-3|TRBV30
TGTGCCTGGAGTGCCCAAGTAGTCCATTTT
CAWSAQVVHF
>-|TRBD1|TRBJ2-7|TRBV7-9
TGTGCCAGCAGCCCCGTGGCCCTAGACAGGGGCCCCTCTTGGGCCGGGGAGTACTTC
CASSPVALDRGPSWAGEYF
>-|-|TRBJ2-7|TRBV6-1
TGTGCCAGCAGTGAAGTGGGGGGAGCCTACGAGCAGTACTTC
CASSEVGGAYEQYF
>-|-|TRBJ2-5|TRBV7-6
TGTGCCAGCGCCCCAGGGGGGCCCCAAGAGACCCAGTACTTC
CASAPGGPQETQYF
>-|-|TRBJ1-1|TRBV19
TGTGCCAGTAGTATTAAAGGAGGTGGAGTACAAGGTGAAGCTTTCTTT
CASSIKGGGVQGEAFF
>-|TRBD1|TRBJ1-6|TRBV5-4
TGTGCCAGCACCTCCGGGACAGGGGACTCACCCCTCCACTTT
CASTSGTGDSPLHF
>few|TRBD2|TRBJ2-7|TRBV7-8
TGTGCCAGCAGCTTAGTGGGGCGAGCGGGGGGTCTATCCTACGAGCAGTACTTC
CASSLVGRAGGLSYEQYF
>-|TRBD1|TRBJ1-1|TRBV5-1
TGCGCCAGCAGCTTGGAAGGACAGGGGCGCACTGAAGCTTTCTTT
CASSLEGQGRTEAFF
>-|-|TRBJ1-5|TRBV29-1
TGCAGCGGGGCCAGTGGGAGCAATCAGCCCCAGCATTTT
CSGASGSNQPQHF
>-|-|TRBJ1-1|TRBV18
TGTGCCAGCTCACCAAACTCACAGGGTGAAGCTTTCTTT
CASSPNSQGEAFF
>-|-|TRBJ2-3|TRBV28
TGTGCCACCAAGACGGGAGCCCGCACAGATACGCAGTATTTT
CATKTGARTDTQYF
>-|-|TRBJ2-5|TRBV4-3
TGCGCCAGCAGCCAAGATGGGGCAGTCCTACAAGAGACCCAGTACTTC
CASSQDGAVLQETQYF
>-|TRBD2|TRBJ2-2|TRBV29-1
TGCAGCGGCAGGACTAGCGGGGGGCAGGGGGAGCTGTTTTTT
CSGRTSGGQGELFF
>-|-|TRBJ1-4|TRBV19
TGTGCCAGTAAAAACAGGGATCCAGGTGAAAAACTGTTTTTT
CASKNRDPGEKLFF
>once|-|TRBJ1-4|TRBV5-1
TGCGCCAGCAGCTTGGCACGCGGGGCTAATGAAAAACTGTTTTTT
CASSLARGANEKLFF
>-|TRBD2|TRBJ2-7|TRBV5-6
TGTGCCAGCAGCTACCGGGGGGGCGAGCAGTACTTC
CASSYRGGEQYF
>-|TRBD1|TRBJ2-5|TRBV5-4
TGTGCCAGCAGCAGCGCGAACAGGGGGTTCCCGCAAGAGACCCAGTACTTC
CASSSANRGFPQETQYF
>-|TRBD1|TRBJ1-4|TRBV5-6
TGTGCCAGCAGCTTGGGACAGGGGGCGTTGGGTGAAAAACTGTTTTTT
CASSLGQGALGEKLFF
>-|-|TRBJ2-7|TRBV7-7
TGTGCCGGCAGCTTAGGGGCGGGATCCGAGCAGTACTTC
CAGSLGAGSEQYF
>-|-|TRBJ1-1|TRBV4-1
TGCGCCAGCAGCCAAGCAGTGGCACAAGCTTTCTTT
CASSQAVAQAFF
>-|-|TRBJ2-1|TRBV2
TGTGCCAGCAGTGAATTTGGAGGGAGCTCCTACAATGAGCAGTTCTTC
CASSEFGGSSYNEQFF
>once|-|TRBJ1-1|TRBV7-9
TGTGCCAGCAGCGTGGACGGGACTCTTTCCACTGAAGCTTTCTTT
CASSVDGTLSTEAFF
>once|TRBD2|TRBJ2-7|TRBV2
TGTGCCAGCAGGGTGGCGGGGGGTACCTACGAGCAGTACTTC
CASRVAGGTYEQYF
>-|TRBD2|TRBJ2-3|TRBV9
TGTGCCAGCAGTCCCGGACTAGCGGGGGCAGGGGTCTTAGTTACGCAGTATTTT
CASSPGLAGAGVLVTQYF
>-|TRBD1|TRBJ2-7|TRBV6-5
TGTACCAGCAGTTACTCGGACAGGGGACTTACCTACGAGCAGTACTTC
CTSSYSDRGLTYEQYF
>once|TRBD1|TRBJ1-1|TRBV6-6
TGTGCCAGCAGTTACTCGGGACAGCGCGCTTTCTTT
CASSYSGQRAFF
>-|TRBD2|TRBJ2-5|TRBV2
TGTGCCAGCAGTGGGATCAGCGGGGGAACCCAAGAGACCCAGTACTTC
CASSGISGGTQETQYF
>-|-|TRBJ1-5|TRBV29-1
TGCAGCGTTGCCTTAAGCCCTCGGGAGCCCCAGCATTTT
CSVALSPREPQHF
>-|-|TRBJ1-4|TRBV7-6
TGTGCCAGCAGCAGCTATTTAAATGAAAAACTGTTTTTT
CASSSYLNEKLFF
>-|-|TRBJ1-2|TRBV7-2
TGTGCCAGCAGCTTAGCCAGGGCGTTGGGCTACACCTTC
CASSLARALGYTF
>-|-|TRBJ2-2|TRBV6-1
TGTGCCAGCAGTGAGGAGGGGTGGATCGGGGAGCTGTTTTTT
CASSEEGWIGELFF
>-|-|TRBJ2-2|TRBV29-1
TGCAGCGTTAACGAGCTGAACACCGGGGAGCTGTTTTTT
CSVNELNTGELFF
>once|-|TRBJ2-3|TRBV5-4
TGTGCCAGCAGCTTAGAGTTTGCAGATACGCAGTATTTT
CASSLEFADTQYF
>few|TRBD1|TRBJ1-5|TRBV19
TGTGCCAGTACCTTTCGACAGGGGGCACCGAATCAGCCCCAGCATTTT
CASTFRQGAPNQPQHF
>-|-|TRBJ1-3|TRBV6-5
TGTGCCAGCAGTTACGGAGGGATTAGTGGAAACACCATATATTTT
CASSYGGISGNTIYF
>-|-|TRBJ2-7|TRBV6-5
TGTGCCAGCAGTTACCCCCCGGGTCCCAACGAGCAGTACTTC
CASSYPPGPNEQYF
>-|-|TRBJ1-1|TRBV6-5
TGTGCCAGCAGCAAAACGAGACAGACTGAAGCTTTCTTT
CASSKTRQTEAFF
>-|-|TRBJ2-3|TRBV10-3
TGTGCCATCAGTGAGAACGCGGATACGCAGTATTTT
CAISENADTQYF
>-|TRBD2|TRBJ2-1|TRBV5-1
TGCGCCAGCAGCTTAGCGACTAGCGGGGTCATCGAGCAGTTCTTC
CASSLATSGVIEQFF
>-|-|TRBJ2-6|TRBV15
TGTGCCACCAGCCGTTACAGGGCAACAGGGGCCAACGTCCTGACTTTC
CATSRYRATGANVLTF
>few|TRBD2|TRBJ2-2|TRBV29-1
TGCAGCGTCGAAGGACGGGGGGGCGGAGGCGGGGAGCTGTTTTTT
CSVEGRGGGGGELFF
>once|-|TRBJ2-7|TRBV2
TGTGCCAGCAGAAGGGGGAGCTACGAGCAGTACTTC
CASRRGSYEQYF
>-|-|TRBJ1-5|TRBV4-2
TGTGCCAGCAGCCAAGTGGTCGCCAGGGACTATCAGCCCCAGCATTTT
CASSQVVARDYQPQHF
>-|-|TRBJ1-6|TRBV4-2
TGTGCCAGCAGCCATCCTGGGCTGGTTCTCCTCCACTTT
CASSHPGLVLLHF
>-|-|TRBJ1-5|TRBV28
TGTGCCACCTGGATTACAGGGAGTAATCAGCCCCAGCATTTT
CATWITGSNQPQHF
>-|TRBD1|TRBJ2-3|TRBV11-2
TGTGCCAGCAGCCCTAACGGCCAGGGGGCGGATACGCAGTATTTT
CASSPNGQGADTQYF
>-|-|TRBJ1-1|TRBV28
TGTGCCAGCAGTTTAAGAGCACTCACTGAAGCTTTCTTT
CASSLRALTEAFF